The present T cell receptor beta chain was sequenced within a study of blood T cell repertoires in COVID-19. Trimming removed 4 bases from V and 4 bases from J; junction bases left unmatched: 19. CDR1 is MGHRA, CDR2 YSYEKL, per germline. The CDR3 sequence is 20 residues long. Measured with immunoSEQ multiplex PCR; TCRdb has only the in-frame clones, and not every one. The sample yields tens of thousands of clones, roughly 80% seen once. The receptor comes from a human donor in a cohort sampled during active COVID-19. The sample consisted of peripheral blood. This chain joins TRBV4-1 and TRBJ2-3; 11 bases are a match to TRBD2. The CDR3 DNA sequence: TGCGCCAGCAGCCTAATCGGGATAACTAGCGGGAGTAGGGAGCCAGATACGCAGTATTTT. It translates to CASSLIGITSGSREPDTQYF.